Listed below are T cell receptor beta chains from one sample, sequenced in a study of control samples from healthy donors and cancer patients. Produced via immunoSEQ multiplex PCR; TCRdb's table is partial and in-frame only. This table holds roughly 100,000 clones, about 83% found once. The sequencing sample was made of blood. These receptors came from a woman aged 50 to 60 in good health. CDR3s include the opening cysteine and the closing phenylalanine or tryptophan. Each record gives: V gene, J gene, CDR3 protein.

V: TRBV19
J: TRBJ2-7
CDR3: CASSISRGGEQYF

V: TRBV15
J: TRBJ2-7
CDR3: CATSRGGGGVYEQYF

V: TRBV12-3/TRBV12-4
J: TRBJ1-4
CDR3: CASSLGQREKLFF

V: TRBV19
J: TRBJ2-7
CDR3: CASSGKGTEDSYEQYF

V: TRBV14
J: TRBJ1-6
CDR3: CASSQVQENSPLHF

V: TRBV9
J: TRBJ1-2
CDR3: CASSVAGTLGGYTF

V: TRBV5-6
J: TRBJ2-2
CDR3: CASSLPPFPVTGELFF

V: TRBV12-3/TRBV12-4
J: TRBJ2-7
CDR3: CASRQEAPYEQYF

V: TRBV6-5
J: TRBJ1-1
CDR3: CASSYLAEAFF

V: TRBV11-3
J: TRBJ2-1
CDR3: CASSLEGLAGTGGYNEQFF

V: TRBV5-1
J: TRBJ2-2
CDR3: CASSWAADTNTGELFF

V: TRBV11-3
J: TRBJ2-3
CDR3: CASSLDGADTQYF

V: TRBV7-9
J: TRBJ2-5
CDR3: CASQKIETQYF

V: TRBV2
J: TRBJ1-1
CDR3: CASSEALQVMNTEAFF

V: TRBV19
J: TRBJ2-6
CDR3: CASSTTGPGSGANVLTF

V: TRBV19
J: TRBJ1-4
CDR3: CASSRTGTGSEKLFF

V: TRBV7-8
J: TRBJ2-7
CDR3: CASRPTSGSYEQYF

V: TRBV18
J: TRBJ1-1
CDR3: CASSPQTGSAFF

V: TRBV15
J: TRBJ2-7
CDR3: CATSSLRGAAGEQYF

V: TRBV6-6
J: TRBJ1-3
CDR3: CASSYGGPQRNTIYF

V: TRBV28
J: TRBJ1-6
CDR3: CASSSPGNNSPLHF

V: TRBV29-1
J: TRBJ2-3
CDR3: CSVGGQGGTDTQYF

V: TRBV3-1/TRBV3-2
J: TRBJ1-4
CDR3: CASSHSRVEKLFF

V: TRBV27
J: TRBJ2-5
CDR3: CASSHRGQETQYF

V: TRBV10-2
J: TRBJ1-4
CDR3: CASSDPPNPTNEKLFF

V: TRBV7-8
J: TRBJ2-1
CDR3: CASSISGRAHNEQFF

V: TRBV4-3
J: TRBJ2-2
CDR3: CASSQESGSYTGELFF

V: TRBV4-3
J: TRBJ2-5
CDR3: CASSRGTSEKQETQYF

V: TRBV14
J: TRBJ1-6
CDR3: CASSRGQGAYSPLHF

V: TRBV7-9
J: TRBJ2-2
CDR3: CASSLGLATGELFF

V: TRBV4-3
J: TRBJ1-1
CDR3: CASSQQLTITEAFF

V: TRBV5-1
J: TRBJ2-3
CDR3: CASSLAASSTDTQYF

V: TRBV19
J: TRBJ1-2
CDR3: CASSIDRKTGYTF